The text below deals with one TCR beta chain. Its antigen is as yet unknown. Other nucleotide sequences in the sample specify the same CDR3. Terminally differentiated effector memory CD45RA+ cells were left out of the naive CD8 fraction, which was CD45RO-negative and positively selected for CCR7. Every contributor of samples was a Caucasian grown-up residing in Nashville, Tennessee. The data derive from a study of shared clonotypes between healthy human individuals. Study-wide findings and caveats: A few donors had about 5.1% of their naive CD4 clonotypes in common. The four-donor shared clonotypes exceeded non-shared clonotypes in generation probability, with non-shared ones scoring lower. Having only a few donors restricted how much genetic and exposure-history diversity was captured.

Profiled with immunoSEQ multiplex PCR; TCRdb holds only in-frame clones, not every one. This table has millions of clones, about 94% appearing once. The TCR sequence derives from a man aged 18 to 35 in good health. The material sequenced was naive CD8+ T cells sorted from blood.

The chain's CDR3 is CASSPLSYNEQFF. CDR3 nucleotide sequence: TGCGCCAGCAGCCCCCTGTCCTACAATGAGCAGTTCTTC. The chain links TRBV5-1 to TRBJ2-1, with D unclear. The germline V gene encodes CDR1 SGHRS and CDR2 YFSETQ. Trimming stripped 4 bases from V and 1 base from J, with 6 bases between. The CDR3 extends over 13 amino acids.